The 5 T cell receptor beta chains below all came from one sample that was sequenced in a study of blood T cell repertoires in COVID-19. Clones were sequenced by immunoSEQ multiplex PCR, and TCRdb holds only the in-frame ones, with some missing. Here the sample spans around 140,000 clones, roughly 90% being singletons. Material for sequencing was peripheral blood. These receptors originate from a man in his fifties with active or convalescent COVID-19.

The genes are TRBV19 and TRBJ2-6; TRBD1 is a possible D gene (5 bases). Germline values: CDR1 LNHDA, CDR2 SQIVND (reference sequence). The CDR3 loop spans 14 amino acids. V gave up 4 bases and J gave up 3 bases, with 7 bases separating them. CDR3 bases: TGTGCCAGTAGTACAGGGTTTGGGGCCAACGTCCTGACTTTC. Its translation is CASSTGFGANVLTF.

This rearrangement joins TRBV11-3 to TRBJ2-1, with D possibly matching TRBD1 (6 bases). The germline V and J ends were trimmed by 3 bases and 4 bases, with 7 bases remaining between them. The CDR3 extends over 13 amino acids. Germline CDR1 SGHNT, CDR2 YENEEA. CDR3 sequence reads: CASSFRGYNEQFF. DNA of the CDR3: TGTGCCAGCAGCTTCAGGGGATACAATGAGCAGTTCTTC.

The rearrangement uses TRBV11-3 and TRBJ1-1; D is perhaps TRBD1 (5 bases). V was trimmed by 1 base and J by 4 bases, leaving 13 bases between them. Looked up from germline, CDR1 is SGHNT and CDR2 is YENEEA. This CDR3 contains 15 residues. The CDR3 here is CASSLGGSGGTEAFF. The DNA for the CDR3 is TGTGCCAGCAGCTTAGGAGGTTCGGGGGGCACTGAAGCTTTCTTT. The complete variable domain, with remaining parts taken from reference TRBV11-3 and TRBJ1-1, reads EAGVVQSPRYKIIEKKQPVAFWCNPISGHNTLYWYLQNLGQGPELLIRYENEEAVDDSQLPKDRFSAERLKGVDSTLKIQPAELGDSAVYLCASSLGGSGGTEAFFGQGTRLTVV.

V gene TRBV28 combines with J gene TRBJ2-7; the match to TRBD1 covers 7 bases. The CDR3 runs to 14 residues. The V gene's germline CDR1 is MDHEN and CDR2 SYDVKM. J lost 7 bases, V lost 3 bases, and 9 bases had no gene match. The CDR3 coding sequence is TGTGCCAGCAGTTTGACGGGACAGTTGTGGGAGCAGTACTTC. Protein product: CASSLTGQLWEQYF.

The rearrangement joins TRBV10-1 to TRBJ2-1; 9 nucleotides match TRBD1. There are 16 residues in the CDR3. Germline CDR1 and CDR2: WNHNN and SYGVQD (reference sequence). V gave up 3 bases and J gave up 5 bases; unmatched junction bases: 8. CDR3 sequence (DNA): TGCGCCAGCAGTGACCCGGGGGACAGGGATCACAATGAGCAGTTCTTC. Translation gives CASSDPGDRDHNEQFF.